The 10 T cell receptor beta chains below all came from one sample that was sequenced in a study of T cells after yellow fever vaccination (dated by TCRdb to between 2017 and 2020). The protocol used for the library was 5' RACE. The instrument was an Illumina HiSeq 2500. The public reads were run again by TCRdb, first through fastp at Q25 and then through MiXCR, and only productive beta chains were kept. One record per CDR3 amino acid sequence lists the most common genes and DNA. This sample gives approximately 350,000 distinct CDR3 sequences in total; approximately 10% of them show up just once. Around 18% of the sample is in the top ten clones. This specimen's treatment or condition label, per the study, means: live attenuated yellow fever vaccine strain. The sequences come from PBMCs, collected on the day of the first yellow fever vaccination. The receptors were gathered from a man younger than 30 who received the YFV17D yellow fever vaccine.

This clonotype has more than one count but fewer than ten. This chain connects TRBV20-1 to TRBJ2-3; maybe TRBD2 (6 bases). Germline V gene lookup returns CDR1 DFQATT and CDR2 SNEGSKA (reference sequence). This CDR3 contains 13 residues. V gave up 3 bases and J gave up 4 bases, with 11 bases separating them. The CDR3 loop is CSARRTGADTQYF. The CDR3 bases are TGCAGTGCTAGGCGCACGGGGGCAGATACGCAGTATTTT.

This clonotype was seen more than once but under ten times. V is TRBV7-8 and J is TRBJ2-2, with no clear D. CDR3 length: 16 residues. V was cut by 7 bases and J by 0 bases, with 15 bases left in between. The germline gives CDR1 SGHVS, CDR2 FQNEAQ. The CDR3 nucleotides are TGTGCCAGCACACGTCGGGCCGTCGCGAACACCGGGGAGCTGTTTTTT. It codes for CASTRRAVANTGELFF.

This clonotype has a handful of counts. The V gene is TRBV18, the J gene TRBJ2-7; either TRBD1 or TRBD2 may fit D (7 bases each). V lost 4 bases and J lost 4, with 17 bases in between. The CDR3 runs 15 residues. Germline CDR1 is KGHSH and CDR2 is LQKENI. The CDR3 loop is CASSLPGGGVYEQYF. The DNA for the CDR3 is TGTGCCAGCTCACTTCCAGGGGGAGGGGTATACGAGCAGTACTTC.

This clonotype was counted ten times or more. The chain joins TRBV5-1 to TRBJ1-1, with 9 bases fitting TRBD1. The junction had 8 bases not matched to a gene; V was cut back by 4 bases and J by 1 base. The CDR3 sequence is 16 residues long. CDR1 SGHRS and CDR2 YFSETQ come from the germline V gene. CDR3 bases: TGCGCCAGCAGCCCGGACAGGGGATTCACGAACACTGAAGCTTTCTTT. This codes for CASSPDRGFTNTEAFF.

This clonotype was seen repeatedly, ten times or more. The chain is built from TRBV7-9 and TRBJ2-3; perhaps TRBD2 as D (6 bases). V lost 1 base and J lost 2, with 10 bases in between. The length of the CDR3 is 15 residues. Germline values: CDR1 SEHNR, CDR2 FQNEAQ (reference sequence). The CDR3 protein is CASSLVGTSTDTQYF. The CDR3 DNA reads as TGTGCCAGCAGCTTAGTAGGGACTTCCACAGATACGCAGTATTTT.

The CDR3 nucleotides are TGCGCCAGCAGCCAAGCAACCGGGACCCACTACAATGAGCAGTTCTTC. Encoded protein: CASSQATGTHYNEQFF. The chain employs TRBV4-1 and TRBJ2-1; D is possibly TRBD1 or TRBD2 (5 bases each). The ends were cut back, 1 base at V and 3 bases at J, with 13 bases in the middle. The CDR3 loop spans 16 amino acids. CDR1 and CDR2 (germline): MGHRA, YSYEKL.

The chain couples TRBV10-3 to TRBJ2-7; TRBD1 matches at 12 bases. This CDR3 contains 14 residues. Trimming cost V 10 bases and J 1 base; bases outside gene matches: 5. Germline V gene data show CDR1 as ENHRY and CDR2 as SYGVKD. CDR3 residues: CANPGQGASYEQYV. For the CDR3, the DNA is TGTGCCAATCCGGGACAGGGGGCATCCTACGAGCAGTACGTC.

This chain connects TRBV5-1 to TRBJ2-7; 7 bases agree with TRBD1. CDR1 and CDR2 (germline): SGHRS, YFSETQ. The trim removed 10 bases at V and 1 base at J, leaving 5 bases unmatched. The CDR3 contains 12 residues. Written as DNA, the CDR3 is TGCGCCCCGAGACAGGGATCCTACGAGCAGTACTTC. Encoded protein: CAPRQGSYEQYF. Based on the CDR3 plus reference TRBV5-1 and TRBJ2-7, the full variable domain is KAGVTQTPRYLIKTRGQQVTLSCSPISGHRSVSWYQQTPGQGLQFLFEYFSETQRNKGNFPGRFSGRQFSNSRSEMNVSTLELGDSALYLCAPRQGSYEQYFGPGTRLTVT.

The rearrangement joins TRBV20-1 to TRBJ2-3, with D perhaps matching TRBD2 (5 bases). Germline assignment: CDR1 DFQATT and CDR2 SNEGSKA (reference sequence). The V and J ends lost 4 bases and 0 bases respectively, with 11 bases between them. This CDR3 region has 14 residues. CDR3 nucleotide sequence: TGCAGTGCTAACGGGGTCACTAGCACAGATACGCAGTATTTT. Its translation: CSANGVTSTDTQYF.

This clonotype was detected a few times. The chain employs TRBV5-4 and TRBJ1-1; a weak D match, TRBD1 (6 bases). Looked up from germline, CDR1 is SGHNT and CDR2 is YYREEE (reference sequence). V was trimmed by 7 bases and J by 1 base, leaving 11 bases between them. This CDR3 has 13 amino acids. CDR3 DNA sequence: TGTGCCAGCTATTCAGGGGCGAACACTGAAGCTTTCTTT. It is translated as CASYSGANTEAFF.